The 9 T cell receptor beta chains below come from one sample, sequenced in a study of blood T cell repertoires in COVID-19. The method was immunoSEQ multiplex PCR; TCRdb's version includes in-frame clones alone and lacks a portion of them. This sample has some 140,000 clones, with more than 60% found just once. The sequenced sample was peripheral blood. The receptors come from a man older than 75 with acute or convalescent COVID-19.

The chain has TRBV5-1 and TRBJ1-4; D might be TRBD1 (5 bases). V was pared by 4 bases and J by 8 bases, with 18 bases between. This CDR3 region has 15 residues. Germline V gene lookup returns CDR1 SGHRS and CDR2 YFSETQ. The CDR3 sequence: CASSPKGGAEEKLFF. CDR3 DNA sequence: TGCGCCAGCAGCCCGAAAGGAGGGGCGGAGGAAAAACTGTTTTTT.

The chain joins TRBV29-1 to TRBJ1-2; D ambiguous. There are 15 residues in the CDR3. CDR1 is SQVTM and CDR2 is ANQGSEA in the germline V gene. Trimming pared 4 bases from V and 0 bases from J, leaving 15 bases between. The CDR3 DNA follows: TGCAGCGTTGGGACTGTGCAGGCTACTAACTATGGCTACACCTTC. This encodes CSVGTVQATNYGYTF.

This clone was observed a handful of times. Here the CDR3 reads CASSSRGSYEQYF. The CDR3 nucleotides are TGTGCCAGCAGTTCGCGGGGTTCCTACGAGCAGTACTTC. This chain links TRBV28 with TRBJ2-7, with D perhaps matching TRBD2 (6 bases). Germline V gene sequence: CDR1 MDHEN, CDR2 SYDVKM. V lost 4 bases and J lost 1, with 8 bases in between. This CDR3 spans 13 amino acids. Complete variable domain (other parts from reference TRBV28 and TRBJ2-7): DVKVTQSSRYLVKRTGEKVFLECVQDMDHENMFWYRQDPGLGLRLIYFSYDVKMKEKGDIPEGYSVSREKKERFSLILESASTNQTSMYLCASSSRGSYEQYFGPGTRLTVT.

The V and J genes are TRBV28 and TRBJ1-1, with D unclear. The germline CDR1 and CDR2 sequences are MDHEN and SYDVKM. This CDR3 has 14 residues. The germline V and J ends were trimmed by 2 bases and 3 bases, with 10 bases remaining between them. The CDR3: CASSLRGYHTEAFF. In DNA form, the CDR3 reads TGTGCCAGCAGTTTAAGAGGTTATCACACTGAAGCTTTCTTT.

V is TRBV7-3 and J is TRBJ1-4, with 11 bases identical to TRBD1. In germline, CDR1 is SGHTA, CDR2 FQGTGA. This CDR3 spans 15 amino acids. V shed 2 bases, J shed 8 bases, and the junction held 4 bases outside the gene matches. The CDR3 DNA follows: TGTGCCAGCAGCTTAGGCGGGACAGGGGGAGAAAAACTGTTTTTT. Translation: CASSLGGTGGEKLFF.

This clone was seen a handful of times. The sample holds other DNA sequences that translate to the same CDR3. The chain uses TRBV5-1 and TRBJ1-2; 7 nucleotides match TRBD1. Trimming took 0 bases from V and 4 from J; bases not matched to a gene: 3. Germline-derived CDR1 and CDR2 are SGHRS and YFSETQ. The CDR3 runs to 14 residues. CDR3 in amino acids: CASSLGDRAYGYTF. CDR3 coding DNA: TGCGCCAGCAGCTTGGGCGACAGGGCCTATGGCTACACCTTC.

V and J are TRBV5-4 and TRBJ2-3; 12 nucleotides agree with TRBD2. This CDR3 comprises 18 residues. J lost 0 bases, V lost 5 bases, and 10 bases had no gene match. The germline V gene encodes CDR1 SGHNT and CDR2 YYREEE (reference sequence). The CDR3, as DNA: TGTGCCAGCAGTTTCAAAACACTAGCGGGGGGTAGCACAGATACGCAGTATTTT. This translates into CASSFKTLAGGSTDTQYF.

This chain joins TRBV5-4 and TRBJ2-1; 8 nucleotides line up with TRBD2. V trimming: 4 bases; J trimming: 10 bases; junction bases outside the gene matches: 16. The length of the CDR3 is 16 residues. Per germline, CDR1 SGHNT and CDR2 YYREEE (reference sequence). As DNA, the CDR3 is TGTGCCAGCAGCCGCACAGGCGGGGGGCCGGGAGGAGAGCAGTTCTTC. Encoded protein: CASSRTGGGPGGEQFF.

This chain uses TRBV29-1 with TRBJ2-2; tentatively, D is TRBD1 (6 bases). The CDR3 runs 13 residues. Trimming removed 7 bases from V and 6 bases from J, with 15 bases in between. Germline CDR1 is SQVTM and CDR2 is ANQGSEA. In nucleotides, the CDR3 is TGCAGCGGCGTCAGGGGAATCGCCGGGGAGCTGTTTTTT. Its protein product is CSGVRGIAGELFF.